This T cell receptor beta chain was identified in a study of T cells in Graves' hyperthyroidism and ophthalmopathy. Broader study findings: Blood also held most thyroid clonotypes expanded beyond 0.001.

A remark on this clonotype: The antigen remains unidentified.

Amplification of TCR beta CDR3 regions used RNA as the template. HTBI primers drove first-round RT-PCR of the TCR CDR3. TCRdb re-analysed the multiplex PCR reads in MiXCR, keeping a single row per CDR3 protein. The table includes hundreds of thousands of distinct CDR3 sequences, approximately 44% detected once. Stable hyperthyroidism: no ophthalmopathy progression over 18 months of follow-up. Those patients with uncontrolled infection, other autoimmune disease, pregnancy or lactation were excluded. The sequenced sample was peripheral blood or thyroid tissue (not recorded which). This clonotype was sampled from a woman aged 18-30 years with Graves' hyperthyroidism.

In DNA form, the CDR3 reads TGTGCCTGGGGGGAAGAGACCCAGTACTTC. Translated, it gives CAWGEETQYF. The chain employs TRBV30 and TRBJ2-5; no clear D gene. This CDR3 comprises 10 residues. Germline CDR1 reads GTSNPN; CDR2 reads SVGIG (reference sequence). The V end lost 5 bases, the J end lost 3 bases, and 4 bases lay between the germline ends.